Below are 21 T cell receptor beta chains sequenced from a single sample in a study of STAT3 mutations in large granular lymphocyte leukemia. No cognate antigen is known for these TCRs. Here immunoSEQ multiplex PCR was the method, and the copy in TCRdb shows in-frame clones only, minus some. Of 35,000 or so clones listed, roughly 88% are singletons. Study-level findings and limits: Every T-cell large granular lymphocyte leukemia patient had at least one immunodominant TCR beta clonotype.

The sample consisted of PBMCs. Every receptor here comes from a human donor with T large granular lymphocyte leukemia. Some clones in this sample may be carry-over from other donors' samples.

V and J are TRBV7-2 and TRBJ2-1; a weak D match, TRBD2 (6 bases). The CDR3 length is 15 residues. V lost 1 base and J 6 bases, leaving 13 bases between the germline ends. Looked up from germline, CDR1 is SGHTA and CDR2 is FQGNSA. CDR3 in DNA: TGTGCCAGCAGCTTAGGGCCTAGGAGGGGCAATGAGCAGTTCTTC. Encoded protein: CASSLGPRRGNEQFF.

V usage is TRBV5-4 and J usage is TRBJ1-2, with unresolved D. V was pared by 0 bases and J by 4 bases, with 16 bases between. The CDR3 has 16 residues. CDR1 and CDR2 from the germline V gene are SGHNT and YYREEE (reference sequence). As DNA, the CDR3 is TGTGCCAGCAGCTTGGGTTATAAGCAGAGGACCTATGGCTACACCTTC. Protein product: CASSLGYKQRTYGYTF. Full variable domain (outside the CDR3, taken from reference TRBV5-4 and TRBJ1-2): ETGVTQSPTHLIKTRGQQVTLRCSSQSGHNTVSWYQQALGQGPQFIFQYYREEENGRGNFPPRFSGLQFPNYSSELNVNALELDDSALYLCASSLGYKQRTYGYTFGSGTRLTVV.

The CDR3 DNA reads TGTGCCAGCAGCCCATGGACAGGTGTCGAATACAATGAGCAGTTCTTC. Encoded protein: CASSPWTGVEYNEQFF. The chain joins TRBV7-9 to TRBJ2-1; 7 bases map to TRBD1. The CDR3 consists of 16 residues. Trimming took 5 bases from V and 4 from J; bases not matched to a gene: 11. CDR1 is SEHNR, CDR2 FQNEAQ, per germline (reference sequence).

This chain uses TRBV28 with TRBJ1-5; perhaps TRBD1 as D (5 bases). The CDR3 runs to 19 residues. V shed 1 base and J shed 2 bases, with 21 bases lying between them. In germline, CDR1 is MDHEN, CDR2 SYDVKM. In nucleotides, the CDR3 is TGTGCCAGCAGTTTATTCCCTTGGCGGACAAACCGTGGCAATCAGCCCCAGCATTTT. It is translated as CASSLFPWRTNRGNQPQHF.

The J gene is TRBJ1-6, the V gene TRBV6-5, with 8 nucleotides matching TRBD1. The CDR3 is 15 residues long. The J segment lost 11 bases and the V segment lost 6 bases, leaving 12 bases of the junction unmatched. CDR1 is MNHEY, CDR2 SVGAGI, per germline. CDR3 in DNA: TGTGCCAGCAGAGGGATTGGACAGGGAACGACACCCCTCCACTTT. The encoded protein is CASRGIGQGTTPLHF.

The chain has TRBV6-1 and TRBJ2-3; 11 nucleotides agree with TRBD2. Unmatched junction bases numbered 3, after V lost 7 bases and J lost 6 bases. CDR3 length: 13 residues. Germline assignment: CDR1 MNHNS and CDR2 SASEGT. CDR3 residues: CASKASGGDTQYF. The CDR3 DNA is TGTGCCAGCAAGGCTAGCGGGGGGGATACGCAGTATTTT.

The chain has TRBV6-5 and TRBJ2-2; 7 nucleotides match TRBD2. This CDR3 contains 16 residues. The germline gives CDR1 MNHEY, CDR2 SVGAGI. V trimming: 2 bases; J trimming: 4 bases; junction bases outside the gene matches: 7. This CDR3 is CASSYGGGSGTGELFF. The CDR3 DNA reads TGTGCCAGCAGTTACGGGGGGGGTTCTGGCACCGGGGAGCTGTTTTTT.

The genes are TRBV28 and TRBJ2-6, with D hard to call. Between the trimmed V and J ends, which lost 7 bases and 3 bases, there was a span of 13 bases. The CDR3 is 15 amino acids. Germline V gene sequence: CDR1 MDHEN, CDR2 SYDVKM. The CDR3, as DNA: TGTGCCAGCACCAAAAGTGGCGGTGGGGCCAACGTCCTGACTTTC. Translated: CASTKSGGGANVLTF.

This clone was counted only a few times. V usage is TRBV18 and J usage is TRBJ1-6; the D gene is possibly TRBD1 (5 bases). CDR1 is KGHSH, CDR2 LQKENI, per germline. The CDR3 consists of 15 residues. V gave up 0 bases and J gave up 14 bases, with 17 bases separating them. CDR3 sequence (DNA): TGTGCCAGCTCACCACCGGGGGGGAAGCAGCAGGCCCTCCACTTT. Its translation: CASSPPGGKQQALHF.

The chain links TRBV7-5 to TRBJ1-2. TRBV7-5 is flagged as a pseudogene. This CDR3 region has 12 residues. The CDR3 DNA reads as TGTGTCAGAAGCACCGGGGCCTATGGCTACACCTTC. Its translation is CVRSTGAYGYTF.

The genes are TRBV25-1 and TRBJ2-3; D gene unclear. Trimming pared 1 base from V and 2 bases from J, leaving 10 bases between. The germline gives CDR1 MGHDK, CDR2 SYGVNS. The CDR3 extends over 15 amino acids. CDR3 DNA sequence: TGTGCCAGCAGTGAATGTTCCTTTCCCACAGATACGCAGTATTTT. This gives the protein CASSECSFPTDTQYF.

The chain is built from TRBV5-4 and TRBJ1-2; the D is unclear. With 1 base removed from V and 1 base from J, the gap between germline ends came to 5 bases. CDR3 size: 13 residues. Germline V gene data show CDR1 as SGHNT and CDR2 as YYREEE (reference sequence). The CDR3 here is CASSLSDNYGYTF. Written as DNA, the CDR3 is TGTGCCAGCAGCTTGTCAGATAACTATGGCTACACCTTC.

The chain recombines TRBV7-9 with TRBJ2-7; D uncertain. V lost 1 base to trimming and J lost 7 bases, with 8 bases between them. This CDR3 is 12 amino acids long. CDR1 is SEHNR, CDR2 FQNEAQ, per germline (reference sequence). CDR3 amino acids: CASSLDGQEQYF. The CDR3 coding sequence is TGTGCCAGCAGCTTAGATGGGCAGGAGCAGTACTTC. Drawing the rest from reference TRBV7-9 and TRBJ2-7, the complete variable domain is DTGVSQNPRHKITKRGQNVTFRCDPISEHNRLYWYRQTLGQGPEFLTYFQNEAQLEKSRLLSDRFSAERPKGSFSTLEIQRTEQGDSAMYLCASSLDGQEQYFGPGTRLTVT.

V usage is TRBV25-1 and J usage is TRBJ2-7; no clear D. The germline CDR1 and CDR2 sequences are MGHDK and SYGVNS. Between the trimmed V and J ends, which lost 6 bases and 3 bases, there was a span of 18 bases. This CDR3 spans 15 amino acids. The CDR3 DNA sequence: TGTGCCAGCAGCCCGGTCGGAACGTTGGGCTACGAGCAGTACTTC. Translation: CASSPVGTLGYEQYF.

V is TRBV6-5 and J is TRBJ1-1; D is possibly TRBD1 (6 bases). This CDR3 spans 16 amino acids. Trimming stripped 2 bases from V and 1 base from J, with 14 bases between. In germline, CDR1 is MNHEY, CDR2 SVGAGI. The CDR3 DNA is TGTGCCAGCAGTTACCTCCCGGCAGGGGCGAACACTGAAGCTTTCTTT. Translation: CASSYLPAGANTEAFF.

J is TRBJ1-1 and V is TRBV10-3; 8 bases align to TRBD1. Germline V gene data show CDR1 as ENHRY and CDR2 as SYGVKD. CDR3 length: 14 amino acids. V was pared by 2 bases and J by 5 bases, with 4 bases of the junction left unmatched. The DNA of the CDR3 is TGTGCCATCAGTGAGAGCAGGGGGCGGACTGAAGCTTTCTTT. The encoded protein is CAISESRGRTEAFF.

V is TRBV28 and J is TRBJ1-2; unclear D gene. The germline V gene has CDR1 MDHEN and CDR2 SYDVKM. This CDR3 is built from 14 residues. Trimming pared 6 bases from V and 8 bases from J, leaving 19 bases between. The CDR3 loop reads CASSADPSQVGYTF. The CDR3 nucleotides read TGTGCCAGCAGCGCTGACCCTAGTCAAGTCGGCTACACCTTC.

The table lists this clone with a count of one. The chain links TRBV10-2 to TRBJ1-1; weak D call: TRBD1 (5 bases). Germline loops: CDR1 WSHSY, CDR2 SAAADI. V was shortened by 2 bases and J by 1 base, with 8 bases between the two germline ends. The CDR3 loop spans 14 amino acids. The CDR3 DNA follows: TGCGCCAGCAGTGAGGTTAGGGGGAACACTGAAGCTTTCTTT. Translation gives CASSEVRGNTEAFF.

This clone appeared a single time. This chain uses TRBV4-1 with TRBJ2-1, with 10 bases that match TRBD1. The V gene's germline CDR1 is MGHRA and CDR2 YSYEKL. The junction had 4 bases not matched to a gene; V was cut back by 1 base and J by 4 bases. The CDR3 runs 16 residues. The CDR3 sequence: CASSQAGGQGYNEQFF. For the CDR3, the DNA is TGCGCCAGCAGCCAAGCGGGGGGACAGGGGTACAATGAGCAGTTCTTC.

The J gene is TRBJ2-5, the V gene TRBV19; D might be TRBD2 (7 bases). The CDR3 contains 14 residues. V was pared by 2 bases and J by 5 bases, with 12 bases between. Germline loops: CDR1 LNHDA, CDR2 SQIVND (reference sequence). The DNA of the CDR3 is TGTGCCAGTAGTATAACGGGGGGCAAGGAGACCCAGTACTTC. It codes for CASSITGGKETQYF. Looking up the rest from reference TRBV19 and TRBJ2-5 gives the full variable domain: DGGITQSPKYLFRKEGQNVTLSCEQNLNHDAMYWYRQDPGQGLRLIYYSQIVNDFQKGDIAEGYSVSREKKESFPLTVTSAQKNPTAFYLCASSITGGKETQYFGPGTRLLVL.

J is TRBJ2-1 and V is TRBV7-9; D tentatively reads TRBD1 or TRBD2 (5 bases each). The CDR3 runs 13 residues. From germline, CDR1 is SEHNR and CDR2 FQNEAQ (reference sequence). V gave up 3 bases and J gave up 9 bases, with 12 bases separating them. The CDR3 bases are TGTGCCAGCAGCTTGAGGGTGGGGGTTGAGCAGTTCTTC. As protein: CASSLRVGVEQFF.